This is a list of T cell receptor beta chains from one sample in a study of metastatic and nonmetastatic thyroid tumors. TCRdb re-called clones from the PCR reads using MiXCR. The table includes roughly 89,000 clones, around 12% detected once. What was sequenced was tumor tissue. The origin of the receptors is a female donor with papillary thyroid cancer or a benign thyroid nodule (not recorded which). Some clones in this sample may be carry-over from other donors' samples. CDR3s include the opening cysteine and the closing phenylalanine or tryptophan. Each record gives: CDR3 length, V gene, CDR3 protein.

CDR3 length: 14
V gene: TRBV11-3
CDR3 protein: CASRVEERADTQYF

CDR3 length: 13
V gene: TRBV6-1
CDR3 protein: CASSVGRQREQYF

CDR3 length: 13
V gene: TRBV28
CDR3 protein: CASSFGQAAPLHF

CDR3 length: 13
V gene: TRBV5-1
CDR3 protein: CASSLTSTDTQYF

CDR3 length: 14
V gene: TRBV20-1
CDR3 protein: CSATRTEGSYEQYF

CDR3 length: 16
V gene: TRBV15
CDR3 protein: CATSTHRPHSGNEQFF

CDR3 length: 14
V gene: TRBV15
CDR3 protein: CATSRLGGYSPLHF

CDR3 length: 18
V gene: TRBV5-6
CDR3 protein: CASSRGEARLAGSYEQYF

CDR3 length: 17
V gene: TRBV11-1
CDR3 protein: CASSLYGERSSTDTQYF

CDR3 length: 18
V gene: TRBV11-2
CDR3 protein: CASSFRLPGLAGGYEQYF

CDR3 length: 14
V gene: TRBV9
CDR3 protein: CASSVGQANTEAFF

CDR3 length: 13
V gene: TRBV6-4
CDR3 protein: CASSDQQALEAFF

CDR3 length: 16
V gene: TRBV29-1
CDR3 protein: CSVEDVGPRGAGELFF

CDR3 length: 14
V gene: TRBV2
CDR3 protein: CASSLRQGTGELFF

CDR3 length: 14
V gene: TRBV28
CDR3 protein: CATHRQRDSYEQYF